This record looks at one T cell receptor beta chain sequence and its context. Its antigen remains unknown. The sample originates from a study of CD8 T cells in ankylosing spondylitis. Construction of TCR beta libraries was performed using quantitative 5'-RACE with molecular barcodes. TCRdb itself ran the 5' RACE reads through MiXCR, one entry per CDR3 protein. Found here are about 250,000 distinct CDR3 sequences, roughly 8% of them singletons; the top ten hold approximately 4.8%. Germline V lookup: CDR1 SGHTA, CDR2 FQGNSA. With V trimmed by 1 base and J by 3 bases, 2 bases remained unmatched. This CDR3 is 15 amino acids long. Study-wide findings and caveats: Blood of patients with ankylosing spondylitis appeared to be characterized by a TCR beta motif of several highly homologous variants.

Input material: blood, either unsorted or a sorted T cell fraction (not recorded which). This TCR was sampled from a female donor with ankylosing spondylitis or in good health (not recorded which). The chain recombines TRBV7-2 with TRBJ2-7; TRBD1 matches at 11 bases. The CDR3 DNA reads TGTGCCAGCAGCTTAGGGGACAGGGGGTACTACGAGCAGTACTTC. Translating gives CASSLGDRGYYEQYF.